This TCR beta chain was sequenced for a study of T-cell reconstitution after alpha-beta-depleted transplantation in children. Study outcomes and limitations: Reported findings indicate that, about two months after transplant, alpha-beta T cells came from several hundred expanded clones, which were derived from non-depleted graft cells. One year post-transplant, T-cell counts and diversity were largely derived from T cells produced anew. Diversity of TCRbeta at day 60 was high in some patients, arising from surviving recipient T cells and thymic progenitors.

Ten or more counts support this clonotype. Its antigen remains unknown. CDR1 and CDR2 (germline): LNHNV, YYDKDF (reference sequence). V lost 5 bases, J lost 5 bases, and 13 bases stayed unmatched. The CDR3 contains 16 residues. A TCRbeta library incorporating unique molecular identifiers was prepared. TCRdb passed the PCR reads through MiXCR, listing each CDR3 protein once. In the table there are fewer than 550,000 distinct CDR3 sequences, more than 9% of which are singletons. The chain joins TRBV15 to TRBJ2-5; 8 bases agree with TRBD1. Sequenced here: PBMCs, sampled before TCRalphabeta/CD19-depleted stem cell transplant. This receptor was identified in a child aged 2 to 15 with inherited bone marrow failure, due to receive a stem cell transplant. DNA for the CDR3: TGTGCCACCAGCGGGGGACAGGCCCGAGTGGAGGAGACCCAGTACTTC. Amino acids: CATSGGQARVEETQYF.